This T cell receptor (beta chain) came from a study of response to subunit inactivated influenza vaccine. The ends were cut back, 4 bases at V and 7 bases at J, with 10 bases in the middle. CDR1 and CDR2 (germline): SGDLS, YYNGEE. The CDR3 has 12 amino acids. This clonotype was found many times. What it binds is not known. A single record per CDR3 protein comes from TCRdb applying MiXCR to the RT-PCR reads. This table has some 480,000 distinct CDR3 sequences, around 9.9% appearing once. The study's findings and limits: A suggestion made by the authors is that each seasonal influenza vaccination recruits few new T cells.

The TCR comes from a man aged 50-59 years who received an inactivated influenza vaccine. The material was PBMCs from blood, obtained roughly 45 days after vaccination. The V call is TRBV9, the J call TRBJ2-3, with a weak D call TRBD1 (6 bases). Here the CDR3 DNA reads TGTGCCAGCAGCAAATGGGGGCATACGCAGTATTTT. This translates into CASSKWGHTQYF.